These 30 T cell receptor beta chains originate from one sample sequenced in a study of T-cell memory formation after mild COVID-19 (dated by TCRdb to the early 2020s). The method behind the library was 5' RACE. The instrument was an Illumina NovaSeq 6000. The raw public data were reprocessed by TCRdb itself: fastp quality trimming at Q25, MiXCR clonotype calling, in-frame beta chains only. Merged by CDR3 protein, the rows form single entries marked with the most common genes and DNA. The sample table holds around 110,000 distinct CDR3 sequences, of which roughly an eighth were seen once. The leading ten clones occupy approximately 30% of the sample. Sequences were obtained from PBMCs or a T cell subset sorted from them (not recorded which). The receptor source for this set is an adult woman who had mild COVID-19 (a few samples of this study predate the infection). The sample titles of this study are shuffled in the database, so cell type and time point are left out; the donor was told from shared clones.

The chain links TRBV30 to TRBJ1-1; D unclear. V was shortened by 4 bases and J by 5 bases, with 14 bases between the two germline ends. The CDR3 runs 13 residues. CDR1 and CDR2 (germline): GTSNPN, SVGIG (reference sequence). The CDR3 loop reads CAWTPDPGTEAFF. CDR3 DNA sequence: TGTGCCTGGACCCCAGATCCGGGTACTGAAGCTTTCTTT.

This clonotype was recorded a few times. The chain carries TRBV4-2 and TRBJ2-1, with 10 bases that match TRBD2. This CDR3 region has 15 residues. Unmatched junction bases numbered 8, after V lost 4 bases and J lost 8 bases. CDR1 and CDR2 (germline): LGHNA, YNFKEQ. The CDR3 nucleotides read TGTGCCAGCAGCCTTGTTGGGCTAGCGGGAGATGAGCAGTTCTTC. Residues: CASSLVGLAGDEQFF.

This clonotype was counted ten times or more. The chain is built from TRBV12-3 or TRBV12-4 and TRBJ2-5; D may be TRBD1 or TRBD2 (5 bases each). Trimming stripped 2 bases from V and 4 bases from J, with 11 bases between. The CDR3 runs 14 residues. In DNA form, the CDR3 reads TGTGCCAGCAGTTTACGGGGCGACCGAGAGACCCAGTACTTC. Residues: CASSLRGDRETQYF.

V and J are TRBV15 and TRBJ2-7; D may be TRBD1 or TRBD2 (5 bases each). CDR1 and CDR2 (germline): LNHNV, YYDKDF (reference sequence). Trimming shortened V by 4 bases and J by 0 bases, and 19 bases separated the two germline ends. This CDR3 is 17 amino acids long. The CDR3 protein is CATSTMGHKGLSYEQYF. In DNA form, the CDR3 reads TGTGCCACCAGCACCATGGGGCATAAAGGACTCTCCTACGAGCAGTACTTC.

V usage is TRBV12-5 and J usage is TRBJ2-2, with D possibly being TRBD2 (6 bases). CDR3 length: 19 residues. Germline CDR1 is LGHNT and CDR2 is FRNRAP. The V and J ends lost 4 bases and 1 base respectively, with 22 bases between them. DNA for the CDR3: TGTGCTAGTGGTTGGGCGGCAGGGCGGGAAGATTGGAACACCGGGGAGCTGTTTTTT. Translating it yields CASGWAAGREDWNTGELFF.

This clonotype was picked up a small number of times. The CDR3 loop is CASSPAGTGDYNEQFF. The DNA for the CDR3 is TGTGCCAGCAGCCCAGCCGGGACAGGGGATTACAATGAGCAGTTCTTC. The chain employs TRBV9 and TRBJ2-1; the match to TRBD1 covers 10 bases. The CDR3 is made up of 16 amino acids. Germline assignment: CDR1 SGDLS and CDR2 YYNGEE. Trimming cost V 4 bases and J 4 bases; bases outside gene matches: 8.

The chain uses TRBV9 and TRBJ2-7; D not resolved. CDR1 is SGDLS, CDR2 YYNGEE, per germline. V was shortened by 0 bases and J by 6 bases, with 10 bases between the two germline ends. This CDR3 has 13 residues. The CDR3 is CASSVDKFGEQYF. CDR3 nucleotides: TGTGCCAGCAGCGTAGATAAGTTTGGCGAGCAGTACTTC.

The chain carries TRBV5-6 and TRBJ1-1; D remains ambiguous. The length of the CDR3 is 12 residues. Germline V gene lookup returns CDR1 SGHDT and CDR2 YYEEEE. V gave up 1 base and J gave up 7 bases, with 8 bases separating them. This chain's CDR3 is CASSLMFYEAFF. CDR3 coding DNA: TGTGCCAGCAGCTTGATGTTCTATGAAGCTTTCTTT.

This clonotype was seen more than once but under ten times. The chain joins TRBV5-6 to TRBJ2-3; 8 bases line up with TRBD2. J lost 2 bases, V lost 2 bases, and 1 base had no gene match. The CDR3 covers 14 residues. Germline V gene lookup returns CDR1 SGHDT and CDR2 YYEEEE. Here the CDR3 DNA reads TGTGCCAGCAGCTTAGCGGGAGCCACAGATACGCAGTATTTT. As protein: CASSLAGATDTQYF.

In this sample, this clonotype turned up a few times. This rearrangement joins TRBV27 to TRBJ1-6, with D possibly being TRBD1 (5 bases). Between the trimmed V and J ends, which lost 5 bases and 6 bases, there was a span of 20 bases. CDR3 length: 17 amino acids. CDR1 MNHEY and CDR2 SMNVEV come from the germline V gene (reference sequence). CDR3 sequence: CASSAQISGGVNSPLHF. CDR3 DNA: TGTGCCAGCAGTGCACAGATTTCCGGGGGGGTTAATTCACCCCTCCACTTT.

This clonotype has just a few counts. The V call is TRBV10-3, the J call TRBJ1-5, with D uncertain. Trimming took off 3 bases at V and 0 bases at J, with 12 bases between the two ends. This CDR3 is built from 16 residues. The germline CDR1 and CDR2 sequences are ENHRY and SYGVKD. CDR3 sequence reads: CAISDQTANSNQPQHF. As DNA, the CDR3 is TGTGCCATCAGTGACCAGACCGCGAATAGCAATCAGCCCCAGCATTTT.

Notes on this clonotype: A read error may explain this, as a much larger clone is one base away. This sequence joins TRBV6-1 and TRBJ2-7; TRBD1 matches at 7 bases. CDR3 length: 16 residues. With 2 bases clipped from V and 4 bases from J, the junction kept 11 bases outside the gene matches. The germline V gene encodes CDR1 MNHNS and CDR2 SASEGT. The CDR3 here is CASSEPTGTVAYEQYF. In DNA form, the CDR3 reads TGTGCCAGCAGTGAACCCACCGGGACAGTGGCGTACGAGCAGTACTTC.

This clonotype was detected ten times or more. V is TRBV7-9 and J is TRBJ2-1; D remains ambiguous. This CDR3 is built from 12 residues. Germline CDR1 SEHNR, CDR2 FQNEAQ (reference sequence). V lost 2 bases to trimming and J lost 7 bases, with 6 bases between them. CDR3 residues: CASSLKGNEQFF. CDR3 nucleotide sequence: TGTGCCAGCAGCTTAAAAGGGAATGAGCAGTTCTTC.

The rearrangement joins TRBV5-1 to TRBJ2-5; 7 nucleotides align to TRBD2. V shed 4 bases and J 5 bases; nucleotides not matched to a gene: 11. Germline loops: CDR1 SGHRS, CDR2 YFSETQ. The CDR3 consists of 15 residues. The CDR3: CASSLEGGSGETQYF. In DNA, the CDR3 is TGCGCCAGCAGCCTGGAGGGCGGGAGCGGGGAGACCCAGTACTTC.

This clonotype was seen more than once but under ten times. The rearrangement joins TRBV7-2 to TRBJ2-3, with D possibly being TRBD1 (5 bases). The V gene lost 6 bases and the J gene lost 0 bases, with 10 bases spanning the gap. Germline assignment: CDR1 SGHTA and CDR2 FQGNSA. The CDR3 spans 14 residues. The CDR3 coding sequence is TGTGCCAGCAGTCAGGGATCTAGCACAGATACGCAGTATTTT. Encoded protein: CASSQGSSTDTQYF.

The rearrangement uses TRBV7-9 and TRBJ2-1, with TRBD2 matching over 10 bases. Germline V gene lookup returns CDR1 SEHNR and CDR2 FQNEAQ (reference sequence). The CDR3 consists of 16 residues. Unmatched junction bases numbered 11, after V lost 6 bases and J lost 6 bases. CDR3 DNA sequence: TGTGCCAGCAGACCCCCCCGAGGACTAGCGGTCAATGAGCAGTTCTTC. Residues: CASRPPRGLAVNEQFF.

About this clonotype itself: A junction end diverges from the germline sequence, so it may reflect a read error. This sequence joins TRBV12-3 or TRBV12-4 and TRBJ2-1, with 7 bases fitting TRBD2. The CDR3 has 11 amino acids. CDR3 region: CASSVAGKQFF. The CDR3 nucleotides are TGTGCCAGCAGTGTAGCGGGTAAGCAGTTCTTC.

The V call is TRBV12-3 or TRBV12-4, the J call TRBJ1-1, with D uncertain. The CDR3 extends over 15 amino acids. The V gene lost 3 bases and the J gene lost 2 bases, with 13 bases spanning the gap. The CDR3 DNA is TGTGCCAGCAGTTTTTGGGGTCTTGGAAACACTGAAGCTTTCTTT. Amino acid sequence: CASSFWGLGNTEAFF.

The chain couples TRBV7-6 to TRBJ2-5; the D gene could be TRBD1 or TRBD2 (7 bases each). CDR1 and CDR2 from the germline V gene are SGHVS and FNYEAQ. The CDR3 runs 15 residues. Trimming took 6 bases from V and 5 from J, leaving 19 bases between them. The CDR3 sequence is CASRGGGAGGETQYF. The CDR3 DNA sequence: TGTGCCAGCAGGGGAGGGGGCGCAGGCGGGGAGACCCAGTACTTC.

The chain combines TRBV10-3 with TRBJ2-2, with D perhaps TRBD2 (5 bases). Germline CDR1 and CDR2: ENHRY and SYGVKD. This CDR3 region has 14 residues. The V end was cut by 4 bases, the J end by 1 base, with 7 bases between. CDR3 amino acids: CAISASGNTGELFF. In DNA, the CDR3 is TGTGCCATCAGTGCAAGCGGGAACACCGGGGAGCTGTTTTTT.

V and J are TRBV12-3 or TRBV12-4 and TRBJ2-7; D is unresolved. V gave up 6 bases and J gave up 0 bases, with 12 bases separating them. This CDR3 is 14 amino acids long. The CDR3 protein is CASSLIYSSYEQYF. The CDR3 DNA reads as TGTGCCAGCAGCCTAATCTATAGCTCCTACGAGCAGTACTTC.

The table lists this clonotype with many counts. This chain connects TRBV4-2 to TRBJ2-3; D is perhaps TRBD1 or TRBD2 (5 bases each). This CDR3 has 15 residues. Between the trimmed V and J ends, which lost 5 bases and 4 bases, there was a span of 16 bases. Germline lookup yields CDR1 LGHNA and CDR2 YNFKEQ. The CDR3 DNA reads as TGTGCCAGCAGCGCTGGGCAGGGAGATGCAGATACGCAGTATTTT. As protein: CASSAGQGDADTQYF.

This clonotype came up a few times. The V gene is TRBV6-5, the J gene TRBJ2-1; tentatively, D is TRBD1 (5 bases). Between the trimmed V and J ends, which lost 6 bases and 9 bases, there was a span of 21 bases. From germline, CDR1 is MNHEY and CDR2 SVGAGI. The CDR3 contains 15 residues. CDR3 residues: CASSLKYRQIREQFF. The CDR3 DNA reads TGTGCCAGCAGCCTAAAATACCGACAGATTCGTGAGCAGTTCTTC.

The genes are TRBV7-2 and TRBJ2-7; D is perhaps TRBD1 (6 bases). The CDR3 spans 12 residues. V was trimmed by 10 bases and J by 2 bases, leaving 12 bases between them. CDR1 and CDR2 (germline): SGHTA, FQGNSA. The CDR3 sequence is CAIIQGPYEQYF. CDR3 sequence (DNA): TGTGCCATCATTCAGGGGCCCTACGAGCAGTACTTC.

This chain links TRBV29-1 with TRBJ1-1; D is possibly TRBD1 (6 bases). The CDR3 is 13 amino acids. Deletions cut 7 bases from V and 1 base from J, with 13 bases between. Germline-derived CDR1 and CDR2 are SQVTM and ANQGSEA. The CDR3: CSGTGFGNTEAFF. CDR3 DNA sequence: TGCAGCGGTACAGGGTTCGGGAACACTGAAGCTTTCTTT.

The chain links TRBV12-3 or TRBV12-4 to TRBJ2-2, with 10 bases matching TRBD1. After removal of 6 bases from V and 3 bases from J, the junction contained 7 bases not matched to a gene. The CDR3 is made up of 16 amino acids. The CDR3 region has the DNA TGTGCCAGCAGGGCATCCGGGACAGGGGACACCGGGGAGCTGTTTTTT. Residues: CASRASGTGDTGELFF.

Only a few counts were recorded for this clonotype. The DNA for the CDR3 is TGTGCCAGCAGCCCCCCCGACTACAATGAGCAGTTCTTC. It yields the protein CASSPPDYNEQFF. V is TRBV14 and J is TRBJ2-1; no firm D call. Germline V gene data show CDR1 as SGHDN and CDR2 as FVKESK. V lost 4 bases to trimming and J lost 3 bases, with 7 bases between them. The CDR3 consists of 13 residues.

The table lists this clonotype with many counts. The chain employs TRBV7-9 and TRBJ2-1; D ambiguous. The V end was cut by 5 bases, the J end by 3 bases, with 5 bases between. The CDR3 has 12 residues. Looked up from germline, CDR1 is SEHNR and CDR2 is FQNEAQ (reference sequence). DNA of the CDR3: TGTGCCAGCAGCACCCTCTACAATGAGCAGTTCTTC. Translation gives CASSTLYNEQFF. Based on the CDR3 plus reference TRBV7-9 and TRBJ2-1, the full variable domain is DTGVSQNPRHKITKRGQNVTFRCDPISEHNRLYWYRQTLGQGPEFLTYFQNEAQLEKSRLLSDRFSAERPKGSFSTLEIQRTEQGDSAMYLCASSTLYNEQFFGPGTRLTVL.

This clonotype was counted between two and nine times. This chain links TRBV5-1 with TRBJ2-3, with 10 nucleotides matching TRBD1. This CDR3 has 15 residues. With 4 bases clipped from V and 4 bases from J, the junction kept 6 bases outside the gene matches. In germline, CDR1 is SGHRS, CDR2 YFSETQ. The CDR3 DNA follows: TGCGCCAGCAGCCAGGACAGGGGGGGGCCAGATACGCAGTATTTT. Translating gives CASSQDRGGPDTQYF.

This clonotype was observed many times. In DNA, the CDR3 is TGTGCCACCAGTGACCCCGGACAGGGACGGGATACGCAGTATTTT. Its translation is CATSDPGQGRDTQYF. This chain connects TRBV24-1 to TRBJ2-3; 8 positions agree with TRBD1. J lost 6 bases, V lost 4 bases, and 8 bases had no gene match. CDR1 KGHDR and CDR2 SFDVKD come from the germline V gene. The CDR3 is made up of 15 amino acids.